This T cell receptor (beta chain) was documented in a study of breast tumors, draining lymph nodes, adjacent tissues (dated by TCRdb to the mid-2010s). Study-wide context: TCR beta repertoires were compared across tumor, adjacent nontumor tissue and axillary lymph nodes obtained from breast cancer patients. The study was designed to assess the relationships and possible T-cell exchange between tumor, surrounding tissue and draining lymph node repertoires in human breast cancer. The research as a whole found: The data were considered consistent with most tumor T cells being derived from the lymph node and subsequently expanding within tumor tissue. The similarity between tumor and nontumor tissue repertoires was significantly greater in luminal-like breast cancer than in basal-like breast cancer. Tumor T-cell repertoires showed less diversity than lymph node repertoires and more diversity than nontumor tissue repertoires, and tumor T-cell repertoires showed preferential V and J gene usage. The study presented the conclusion that tumor T cells originate in lymph nodes as consistent with a hypothesis, not as something directly demonstrated.

This clonotype showed up many times. The clone's antigen remains unknown. Base qualities are not recorded, but no much larger clone differs from it by a single base. TCRdb names Illumina HiSeq 2000 as the instrument used. TCR beta chain libraries were generated through multiplex PCR amplification. High-throughput sequencing was used to analyze the amplified TCR beta chain products. The public reads were reprocessed in TCRdb via fastp at Q25 and MiXCR, keeping in-frame beta chains. Merged by CDR3 protein, the rows form single entries marked with the most common genes and DNA. Within this sample are nearly 110,000 distinct CDR3 sequences, with roughly 29% of them counted one time only. Together, the top ten hold under 6.5% of the sample. Lymph node samples were obtained from the axillary draining lymph nodes of breast cancer patients. Relative to germline, V is missing 6 bases and J is missing 4 bases, with 9 bases of the junction outside any gene match. The germline V gene yields MNHEY for CDR1 and SVGEGT for CDR2. Counted from cysteine to phenylalanine, this CDR3 has 15 amino acids. Only CDR3 DNA is held: 45 bases, read in frame from base 1.

This TCR was sampled from a female donor with breast cancer. Some clones in this sample may be carry-over from other donors' samples. The V gene is TRBV6-2 or TRBV6-3 and the J gene is TRBJ1-5; TRBD1 agrees with 7 junctional bases. The material sequenced was axillary lymph node tissue. The CDR3 reads CASSRDRAGNQPQHF. The nucleotide sequence reads as follows: TGTGCCAGCAGCCGAGACAGGGCTGGTAATCAGCCCCAGCATTTT.